This is a list of T cell receptor beta chains from one sample in a study of graft-versus-host responses after intestinal transplantation. The antigens for these receptors are not known. Here immunoSEQ multiplex PCR was the method, and the copy in TCRdb shows in-frame clones only, minus some. This table has around 95,000 clones, roughly nine tenths appearing once. The source was unstimulated CD4+ T cells sorted from spleen or lymph node cells, collected before transplant. The receptors were gathered from a human donor who was the organ donor for an intestinal transplant. Both conserved end residues are part of each CDR3. The order of the fields is V gene, J gene, clone size, D gene, CDR3 protein, CDR3 DNA. D genes are given only for firm matches. Clone size is shown for a subset of rows, as once, few, many or a class of expanded clone.

TRBV6-5,TRBJ2-2,-,TRBD2,CASSRGGTGELFF,TGTGCCAGCAGTCGGGGGGGGACCGGGGAGCTGTTTTTT
TRBV28,TRBJ1-5,-,-,CASSLGGGEPQHF,TGTGCCAGCAGTTTAGGGGGCGGGGAGCCCCAGCATTTT
TRBV30,TRBJ1-3,-,-,CAWSATHSSGNTIYF,TGTGCCTGGAGTGCTACCCATTCCTCTGGAAACACCATATATTTT
TRBV19,TRBJ1-2,-,-,CASSIKGPGSIYGYTF,TGTGCCAGTAGTATAAAAGGGCCAGGGTCGATCTATGGCTACACCTTC
TRBV7-3,TRBJ2-3,-,-,CASSPSTDTQYF,TGTGCCAGCAGCCCCAGCACAGATACGCAGTATTTT
TRBV15,TRBJ2-3,-,TRBD2,CATSFYGGGTDTQYF,TGTGCCACCAGTTTTTACGGGGGGGGCACAGATACGCAGTATTTT
TRBV6-6,TRBJ1-4,-,TRBD1,CASSYSSTGLAEKLFF,TGTGCCAGCAGTTACTCCTCGACAGGGTTAGCTGAAAAACTGTTTTTT
TRBV28,TRBJ1-2,-,-,CASSLLQNGYTF,TGTGCCAGCAGTTTATTACAGAATGGCTACACCTTC
TRBV6-6,TRBJ2-3,-,TRBD2,CASSPTGTSQEDTQYF,TGTGCCAGCAGTCCAACCGGGACTAGCCAGGAAGATACGCAGTATTTT
TRBV20-1,TRBJ1-2,-,-,CSATSPGGYTF,TGCAGTGCCACTTCCCCAGGAGGCTACACCTTC
TRBV5-1,TRBJ2-3,-,-,CASSLVTLGWDTQYF,TGCGCCAGCAGCTTGGTTACACTAGGATGGGATACGCAGTATTTT
TRBV9,TRBJ1-3,-,TRBD1,CASSATGAGNTIYF,TGTGCCAGCAGCGCGACAGGGGCTGGAAACACCATATATTTT
TRBV27,TRBJ1-5,-,-,CASKMTGGFNQPQHF,TGTGCCAGCAAGATGACAGGTGGATTTAATCAGCCCCAGCATTTT
TRBV5-5,TRBJ2-3,-,-,CASSLGAGTQTDTQYF,TGTGCCAGCAGCTTGGGGGCCGGGACCCAAACAGATACGCAGTATTTT
TRBV20-1,TRBJ1-1,-,-,CSARDPPEAFF,TGCAGTGCTAGAGATCCCCCTGAAGCTTTCTTT
TRBV28,TRBJ1-1,-,-,CASRPFPPLRGGTEAFF,TGTGCCAGCAGACCCTTCCCCCCGCTCCGGGGCGGTACTGAAGCTTTCTTT
TRBV7-9,TRBJ1-1,-,-,CASSFDLRAPEAFF,TGTGCCAGCAGCTTTGATTTGAGAGCCCCTGAAGCTTTCTTT
TRBV19,TRBJ1-6,few,-,CASSIDRGSYNSPLHF,TGTGCCAGTAGTATAGATCGGGGGAGCTATAATTCACCCCTCCACTTT